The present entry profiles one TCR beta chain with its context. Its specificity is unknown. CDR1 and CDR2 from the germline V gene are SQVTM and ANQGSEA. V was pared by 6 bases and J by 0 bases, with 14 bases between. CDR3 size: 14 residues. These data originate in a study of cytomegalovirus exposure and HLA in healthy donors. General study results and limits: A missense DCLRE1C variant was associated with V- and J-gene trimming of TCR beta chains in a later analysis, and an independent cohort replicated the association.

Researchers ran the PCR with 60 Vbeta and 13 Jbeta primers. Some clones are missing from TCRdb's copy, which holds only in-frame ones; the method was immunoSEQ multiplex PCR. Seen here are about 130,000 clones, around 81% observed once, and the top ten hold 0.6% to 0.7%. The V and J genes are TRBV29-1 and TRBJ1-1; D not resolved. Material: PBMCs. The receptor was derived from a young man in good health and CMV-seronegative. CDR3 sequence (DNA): TGCAGCGTCGCCGGGTTATTCGTGAACACTGAAGCTTTCTTT. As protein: CSVAGLFVNTEAFF.